This T cell receptor (beta chain) came from a study of blood T cell repertoires in COVID-19. At the level of the study: T cells, B-cell-depleted T cells, or PBMCs supplied cDNA or gDNA.

Trimming removed 5 bases at V and 5 bases at J, with 7 bases between. The length of the CDR3 is 12 residues. Germline V gene lookup returns CDR1 SEHNR and CDR2 FQNEAQ (reference sequence). Profiled with immunoSEQ multiplex PCR; TCRdb holds only in-frame clones, not every one. The data contain approximately 240,000 clones, just over 90% of them singletons. The rearrangement joins TRBV7-9 to TRBJ1-5; D gene ambiguous. The sequenced material came from PBMCs or T cells enriched from blood (not recorded which). This sequence originates from a woman aged 18-29 years who had recovered from COVID-19. CDR3 amino acids: CASSPSDQPQHF. CDR3 coding DNA: TGTGCCAGCAGCCCGAGCGATCAGCCCCAGCATTTT.